Listed here are 32 T cell receptor beta chains from one sample, sequenced in a study of metastatic and nonmetastatic thyroid tumors. Patients underwent thyroid surgery, and none had received any treatment before it. Using MiXCR, TCRdb re-called clones from the PCR reads. The sample carries 30,000 to 50,000 clones, 13% recorded once. The sample taken for sequencing was blood. The receptors shown here come from a female donor with papillary thyroid cancer or a benign thyroid nodule (not recorded which). Some clones in this sample may be carry-over from other donors' samples.

This clone was seen many times. The chain employs TRBV5-6 and TRBJ2-7; 7 bases agree with TRBD1. The CDR3 extends over 16 amino acids. Germline V gene data show CDR1 as SGHDT and CDR2 as YYEEEE. V lost 0 bases to trimming and J lost 0 bases; unmatched junction nucleotides: 6. The CDR3, as DNA: TGTGCCAGCAGCTTGGGGCCAGGGGGTGCCTCCTACGAGCAGTACTTC. This translates into CASSLGPGGASYEQYF.

This clone was seen repeatedly, ten times or more. The CDR3 coding sequence is TGTGCCAGCAGCACCGCTAAAACAGGGGGCGCCCCCGGGGAGCTGTTTTTT. Its protein product is CASSTAKTGGAPGELFF. The chain links TRBV4-2 to TRBJ2-2; 9 bases align to TRBD1. Germline V gene lookup returns CDR1 LGHNA and CDR2 YNFKEQ. V trimming: 5 bases; J trimming: 6 bases; junction bases outside the gene matches: 13. This CDR3 has 17 amino acids.

There are many counts of this clone. The DNA for the CDR3 is TGTGCCAGCACGAAGGAAGGGTCTGGGGCCAACGTCCTGACTTTC. Translating gives CASTKEGSGANVLTF. The V gene is TRBV2, the J gene TRBJ2-6; D is ambiguous. This CDR3 is built from 15 residues. CDR1 and CDR2 from the germline V gene are SNHLY and FYNNEI. Trimming took 7 bases from V and 1 from J, leaving 11 bases between them. Combining the CDR3 with reference TRBV2 and TRBJ2-6 gives the whole variable domain EPEVTQTPSHQVTQMGQEVILRCVPISNHLYFYWYRQILGQKVEFLVSFYNNEISEKSEIFDDQFSVERPDGSNFTLKIRSTKLEDSAMYFCASTKEGSGANVLTFGAGSRLTVL.

This clone was observed many times. The chain links TRBV15 to TRBJ2-5; 7 nucleotides line up with TRBD1. With V trimmed by 5 bases and J by 4 bases, 4 bases remained unmatched. The CDR3 runs 13 residues. Germline V gene data show CDR1 as LNHNV and CDR2 as YYDKDF (reference sequence). CDR3 residues: CATSFWTGETQYF. The CDR3 nucleotides are TGTGCCACCAGCTTCTGGACAGGAGAGACCCAGTACTTC.

This clone was seen ten or more times. J is TRBJ2-3 and V is TRBV3-1; D not resolved. In germline, CDR1 is LGHDT, CDR2 YNNKEL (reference sequence). The CDR3 is made up of 12 amino acids. The V gene lost 5 bases and the J gene lost 2 bases, with 5 bases spanning the gap. CDR3 bases: TGTGCCAGCAGCACTCACACAGATACGCAGTATTTT. Protein sequence: CASSTHTDTQYF.

Ten or more counts support this clone. The chain combines TRBV11-1 with TRBJ1-3; tentatively, D is TRBD1 (6 bases). V was trimmed by 5 bases and J by 0 bases, leaving 14 bases between them. Germline V gene data show CDR1 as SGHAT and CDR2 as FQDESV (reference sequence). The CDR3 loop spans 16 amino acids. The DNA of the CDR3 is TGTGCCAGCAGCCCTCCCGGACAGAGCTCTGGAAACACCATATATTTT. It translates to CASSPPGQSSGNTIYF.

Details on this clone: A much larger clone sits a single nucleotide away, making a read error possible. The gene calls are TRBV5-1 and TRBJ2-7, with D perhaps being TRBD1 or TRBD2 (6 bases each). This CDR3 is 15 amino acids long. V lost 1 base to trimming and J lost 5 bases, with 16 bases between them. Looked up from germline, CDR1 is SGHRS and CDR2 is YFSETQ. CDR3 bases: TGCGCCAGCAGCTTGTCCTCGGGGGCCGGGCACGAGCAGTACTTC. It translates to CASSLSSGAGHEQYF. The whole variable domain, remainder taken from reference TRBV5-1 and TRBJ2-7, is KAGVTQTPRYLIKTRGQQVTLSCSPISGHRSVSWYQQTPGQGLQFLFEYFSETQRNKGNFPGRFSGRQFSNSRSEMNVSTLELGDSALYLCASSLSSGAGHEQYFGPGTRLTVT.

This clone was seen many times. The genes are TRBV7-9 and TRBJ1-1; D unclear. The CDR3 is 12 residues long. CDR1 and CDR2 from the germline V gene are SEHNR and FQNEAQ (reference sequence). The V gene lost 5 bases and the J gene lost 11 bases, with 15 bases spanning the gap. The CDR3 loop reads CASSQKGFGAFF. CDR3 in DNA: TGTGCCAGCAGCCAAAAAGGGTTTGGGGCTTTCTTT.

This clone was recorded at least ten times. This chain connects TRBV10-2 to TRBJ2-5; the D is unclear. CDR3 length: 12 amino acids. Germline V lookup: CDR1 WSHSY, CDR2 SAAADI. The V end was cut by 6 bases, the J end by 5 bases, with 10 bases between. DNA of the CDR3: TGCGCCAGCAGCGAGGCGCGCGAGACCCAGTACTTC. As protein: CASSEARETQYF.

In its sample, this clone was seen many times. The chain combines TRBV27 with TRBJ2-3; unclear D gene. Trimming removed 5 bases from V and 1 base from J, with 13 bases in between. The CDR3 is made up of 15 amino acids. CDR1 and CDR2 (germline): MNHEY, SMNVEV (reference sequence). CDR3 nucleotide sequence: TGTGCCAGCAGTCCGAAATCCTGGGGCACAGATACGCAGTATTTT. Translation gives CASSPKSWGTDTQYF.

This clone showed up many times. The rearrangement joins TRBV28 to TRBJ1-5; D might be TRBD1 (5 bases). This CDR3 is built from 13 residues. V gave up 7 bases and J gave up 4 bases, with 11 bases separating them. Germline CDR1 and CDR2: MDHEN and SYDVKM. CDR3 loop: CASKSAGNQPQHF. CDR3 DNA: TGTGCCAGCAAATCTGCAGGGAATCAGCCCCAGCATTTT.

This clone showed up many times. The chain combines TRBV27 with TRBJ2-2; possibly TRBD2 for D (5 bases). The CDR3 has 16 amino acids. Germline V gene data show CDR1 as MNHEY and CDR2 as SMNVEV (reference sequence). The ends were cut back, 2 bases at V and 5 bases at J, with 15 bases in the middle. CDR3 protein: CASSLGWGEGTGELFF. The CDR3 DNA reads as TGTGCCAGCAGTTTAGGGTGGGGAGAGGGTACCGGGGAGCTGTTTTTT.

This clone was recorded at least ten times. V usage is TRBV5-6 and J usage is TRBJ2-1; a possible D gene is TRBD1 (6 bases). This CDR3 spans 13 amino acids. CDR1 is SGHDT, CDR2 YYEEEE, per germline. V gave up 5 bases and J gave up 9 bases, with 15 bases separating them. This CDR3 is CASRPTRGGEQFF. The CDR3 region has the DNA TGTGCCAGCAGACCGACCAGGGGCGGTGAGCAGTTCTTC.

This clone occurred many times. The genes are TRBV19 and TRBJ1-5; no firm D call. Looked up from germline, CDR1 is LNHDA and CDR2 is SQIVND (reference sequence). V lost 5 bases and J 2 bases, leaving 16 bases between the germline ends. The CDR3 covers 16 residues. DNA of the CDR3: TGTGCCAGTAGTTTTTACACGCTCACAGGCAATCAGCCCCAGCATTTT. Its translation: CASSFYTLTGNQPQHF.

As for this clone: Since a much larger clone is just one base distant, this may be a read error. The rearrangement joins TRBV5-1 to TRBJ1-5; D is perhaps TRBD1 (5 bases). CDR1 and CDR2 (germline): SGHRS, YFSETQ. V shed 4 bases and J shed 5 bases, with 13 bases lying between them. This CDR3 spans 14 amino acids. The CDR3 protein is CASSRDSPYQPQHF. CDR3 DNA: TGCGCCAGCAGCCGGGACTCCCCATATCAGCCCCAGCATTTT.

This clone was picked up many times. The rearrangement links TRBV13 to TRBJ2-1; D possibly corresponds to TRBD2 (6 bases). This CDR3 comprises 11 residues. V lost 5 bases to trimming and J lost 9 bases, with 8 bases between them. Per the germline V gene, CDR1 is PRHDT and CDR2 is FYEKMQ (reference sequence). The CDR3 nucleotides are TGTGCCAGCAGCGGGAGGCCTGAGCAGTTCTTC. Translated, it gives CASSGRPEQFF.

Many counts were recorded for this clone. The chain has TRBV28 and TRBJ2-1; D is unclear. Germline V gene sequence: CDR1 MDHEN, CDR2 SYDVKM. The CDR3 length is 14 residues. The V gene lost 2 bases and the J gene lost 13 bases, with 18 bases spanning the gap. DNA of the CDR3: TGTGCCAGCAGTTTAGGTTACTCGAGTTCCCGTCAGTTCTTC. Its translation: CASSLGYSSSRQFF.

Many counts were recorded for this clone. V is TRBV27 and J is TRBJ2-1; 7 nucleotides agree with TRBD1. Germline V gene data show CDR1 as MNHEY and CDR2 as SMNVEV (reference sequence). V was pared by 6 bases and J by 15 bases, with 8 bases of the junction left unmatched. This CDR3 comprises 11 residues. CDR3 protein: CASSRDSPLFF. As DNA, the CDR3 is TGTGCCAGCAGCCGGGACAGCCCTTTGTTCTTC.

This clone was observed at least ten times. This chain connects TRBV28 to TRBJ2-5; tentatively, D is TRBD1 (5 bases). V gave up 3 bases and J gave up 2 bases, with 13 bases separating them. This CDR3 spans 15 amino acids. Germline V gene data show CDR1 as MDHEN and CDR2 as SYDVKM. DNA for the CDR3: TGTGCCAGCAGTTTGAATGGGGCAGGGCAAGAGACCCAGTACTTC. Its protein product is CASSLNGAGQETQYF. Variable domain in full (rest from reference TRBV28 and TRBJ2-5): DVKVTQSSRYLVKRTGEKVFLECVQDMDHENMFWYRQDPGLGLRLIYFSYDVKMKEKGDIPEGYSVSREKKERFSLILESASTNQTSMYLCASSLNGAGQETQYFGPGTRLLVL.

This clone appeared many times. The rearrangement joins TRBV5-1 to TRBJ1-2; 7 bases agree with TRBD1. The CDR3 extends over 13 amino acids. With V trimmed by 4 bases and J by 5 bases, 5 bases remained unmatched. Germline assignment: CDR1 SGHRS and CDR2 YFSETQ. The CDR3 loop reads CASSAQGTYGYTF. In DNA, the CDR3 is TGCGCCAGCAGCGCACAGGGGACTTATGGCTACACCTTC. Full variable domain (missing parts from reference TRBV5-1 and TRBJ1-2): KAGVTQTPRYLIKTRGQQVTLSCSPISGHRSVSWYQQTPGQGLQFLFEYFSETQRNKGNFPGRFSGRQFSNSRSEMNVSTLELGDSALYLCASSAQGTYGYTFGSGTRLTVV.

The table lists this clone with a few counts. Distinct nucleotide sequences in the sample also encode this CDR3. This chain links TRBV29-1 with TRBJ2-7, with 9 bases matching TRBD1. The ends lost 3 bases at V and 3 bases at J; junction bases unmatched: 9. The germline gives CDR1 SQVTM, CDR2 ANQGSEA. CDR3 size: 15 residues. The CDR3 nucleotides are TGCAGCGTTGAGCCTTCGGGACAGGGCCACTACGAGCAGTACTTC. Its protein is CSVEPSGQGHYEQYF.

This sequence joins TRBV3-1 and TRBJ1-3, with 9 bases fitting TRBD1. Germline V gene lookup returns CDR1 LGHDT and CDR2 YNNKEL (reference sequence). The CDR3 is 15 residues long. The ends lost 3 bases at V and 1 base at J; junction bases unmatched: 1. CDR3 nucleotides: TGTGCCAGCAGCCAGACAGGGGGTTCTGGAAACACCATATATTTT. This encodes CASSQTGGSGNTIYF.

Remarks on this clone: A much more abundant neighbour one base away suggests this may be a read error. The rearrangement links TRBV9 to TRBJ2-7; no firm D call. The CDR3 has 14 residues. Germline CDR1 SGDLS, CDR2 YYNGEE. The CDR3 sequence is CVSSVEDGSYEQYF. For the CDR3, the DNA is TGTGTCAGCAGCGTCGAAGACGGTTCCTACGAGCAGTACTTC.

This clone was seen repeatedly, ten times or more. V is TRBV14 and J is TRBJ2-2, with D tentatively TRBD1 (6 bases). Germline CDR1 and CDR2: SGHDN and FVKESK. Between the trimmed V and J ends, which lost 0 bases and 4 bases, there was a span of 9 bases. This CDR3 has 15 amino acids. CDR3 amino acids: CASSQEGGRTGELFF. The CDR3, as DNA: TGTGCCAGCAGCCAAGAAGGGGGACGCACCGGGGAGCTGTTTTTT. The whole variable domain, filled in from reference TRBV14 and TRBJ2-2, reads EAGVTQFPSHSVIEKGQTVTLRCDPISGHDNLYWYRRVMGKEIKFLLHFVKESKQDESGMPNNRFLAERTGGTYSTLKVQPAELEDSGVYFCASSQEGGRTGELFFGEGSRLTVL.

This clone was picked up many times. This chain links TRBV29-1 with TRBJ2-7; 9 bases agree with TRBD2. Losses at the gene ends were 1 base for V and 3 bases for J; bases not matched to a gene: 10. Per the germline V gene, CDR1 is SQVTM and CDR2 is ANQGSEA. There are 16 residues in the CDR3. The CDR3 coding sequence is TGCAGCGTTGAAGGATTAGAGACTAGCGGACTCTACGAGCAGTACTTC. It specifies CSVEGLETSGLYEQYF.

This clone has at least ten counts. As DNA, the CDR3 is TGTGCCAGCTCACTATCGGCCGGGGTCGATACGCAGTATTTT. Translation gives CASSLSAGVDTQYF. This sequence joins TRBV18 and TRBJ2-3; maybe TRBD2 (5 bases). V lost 4 bases and J 6 bases, leaving 14 bases between the germline ends. The CDR3 is 14 residues long. Germline CDR1 and CDR2: KGHSH and LQKENI.

This clone was observed many times. This sequence joins TRBV2 and TRBJ1-6; 7 bases match TRBD1. This CDR3 has 13 residues. V was pared by 6 bases and J by 7 bases, with 3 bases of the junction left unmatched. Germline V gene sequence: CDR1 SNHLY, CDR2 FYNNEI. As DNA, the CDR3 is TGTGCCAGCAGCCGGGACAGAAATTCACCCCTCCACTTT. Translated: CASSRDRNSPLHF. Combining the CDR3 with reference TRBV2 and TRBJ1-6 gives the whole variable domain EPEVTQTPSHQVTQMGQEVILRCVPISNHLYFYWYRQILGQKVEFLVSFYNNEISEKSEIFDDQFSVERPDGSNFTLKIRSTKLEDSAMYFCASSRDRNSPLHFGNGTRLTVT.

In this sample, this clone turned up a few times. This clone may be a read error of a much larger clone one base away. This chain connects TRBV2 to TRBJ2-7; TRBD2 agrees at 7 bases. The CDR3 covers 15 residues. Losses at the gene ends were 6 bases for V and 3 bases for J; bases not matched to a gene: 11. Germline CDR1 SNHLY, CDR2 FYNNEI. In nucleotides, the CDR3 is TGTGCCAGCAGAGCGTGGGGGGGAGTTCTCTACGAGCAGTACGTC. Its protein is CASRAWGGVLYEQYV.

The chain is built from TRBV20-1 and TRBJ2-5; the D gene is possibly TRBD2 (5 bases). This CDR3 has 15 residues. CDR1 and CDR2 (germline): DFQATT, SNEGSKA (reference sequence). V lost 0 bases, J lost 1 base, and 12 bases lay in between. The CDR3 DNA reads as TGCAGTGCTAGAGATTCTTCCGGGGTCCAAGAGACCCAGTACTTC. Translating it yields CSARDSSGVQETQYF.

Concerning this clone: This CDR3 is missing its conserved last phenylalanine or tryptophan, likely due to a read error. CDR3 bases: TGTGCCAGCAGCTTAACGGTGGACAGGGGATGGTCACCCCTCCACCTT. Translated, it gives CASSLTVDRGWSPLHL. The gene calls are TRBV7-3 and TRBJ1-6; 9 bases agree with TRBD1. Germline trimming cut 0 bases from V and 10 bases from J; bases unmatched to any gene: 7. This CDR3 spans 16 amino acids. The V gene's germline CDR1 is SGHTA and CDR2 FQGTGA.

This clone was seen many times. CDR3 DNA sequence: TGTGCCAGCTCACCCACTAGCGACTACGAGCAGTACTTC. This encodes CASSPTSDYEQYF. V is TRBV18 and J is TRBJ2-7; 7 nucleotides agree with TRBD2. CDR1 is KGHSH, CDR2 LQKENI, per germline. This CDR3 is 13 amino acids long. Trimming took 3 bases from V and 3 from J; bases not matched to a gene: 2.

The table lists this clone with a few counts. V and J are TRBV6-1 and TRBJ2-7, with a possible D match to TRBD1 (8 bases). Germline CDR1 and CDR2: MNHNS and SASEGT. Between the trimmed V and J ends, which lost 6 bases and 1 base, there was a span of 16 bases. The CDR3 has 15 residues. The CDR3 protein is CASSRTGGVSYEQYF. The CDR3 DNA reads TGTGCCAGCAGCCGTACAGGGGGGGTTTCCTACGAGCAGTACTTC.